Listed below are T cell receptor beta chains from one sample, sequenced in a study of T-cell memory formation after mild COVID-19. TCRdb processed the 5' RACE reads anew with MiXCR; each CDR3 protein has one entry. The table records fewer than 150,000 distinct CDR3 sequences, 13% to 15% of them present only once. The source material was PBMCs or a T cell subset sorted from them (not recorded which). These receptors came from an adult woman who had mild COVID-19 (a few samples of this study predate the infection). Cell type and time point are not known. CDR3s include the opening cysteine and the closing phenylalanine or tryptophan. Fields, in order: D gene, V gene, J gene, clone size, CDR3 DNA, CDR3 protein. D genes are given only for firm matches. Size values are once, few and many counts, or a class for expanded clones, and some rows have none.

TRBD1	TRBV12-3/TRBV12-4	TRBJ1-1	-	TGTGCCACCTTTCGGACAGGGGAAGGGAACACTGAAGCTTTCTTT	CATFRTGEGNTEAFF
TRBD2	TRBV20-1	TRBJ2-1	-	TGCAGTGCTAGAGATGGGGACCGGGGGGGCCCCTACAATGAGCAGTTCTTC	CSARDGDRGGPYNEQFF
-	TRBV18	TRBJ2-1	few	TGTGCCAGCTCACCTAGTATCTACAATGAGCAGTTCTTC	CASSPSIYNEQFF
TRBD2	TRBV2	TRBJ2-7	-	TGTGCCAGCTCCGGGACTAGCGGGATTGAGGACGAGCAGTACTTC	CASSGTSGIEDEQYF
TRBD1	TRBV7-3	TRBJ1-6	-	TGTGCCAGCAGCCCCACAGGGGCTGGTTCACCCCTCCACTTT	CASSPTGAGSPLHF
-	TRBV27	TRBJ2-7	few	TGTGCCAGCAGTTCAGCGACTTACCGGGCAGGCCCTTACCACTCCTACGAGCAGTACTTC	CASSSATYRAGPYHSYEQYF
-	TRBV7-3	TRBJ2-3	many	TGTGCCAGCAGCTTAACAGGGGCGGATACGCAGTATTTT	CASSLTGADTQYF
-	TRBV6-5	TRBJ1-4	few	TGTGCCAGCAGTTACTCGTCAGACGAAAAACTGTTTTTT	CASSYSSDEKLFF
TRBD2	TRBV4-1	TRBJ2-3	few	TGCGCCAGCAGCCAAGGCACTAGCGGGGGGGCCCAAGATACGCAGTATTTT	CASSQGTSGGAQDTQYF
TRBD1	TRBV20-1	TRBJ2-4	-	TGCAGTGCTCCCACCCAGGGGGCCTTAGCCAAAAACATTCAGTACTTC	CSAPTQGALAKNIQYF
-	TRBV29-1	TRBJ2-1	-	TGCAGCGTTGAATTGGGGTTCGGCAATGAGCAGTTCTTC	CSVELGFGNEQFF
-	TRBV7-3	TRBJ1-1	-	TGTGCCAGCAGGACGGACAAGGAGAACACTGAAGCTTTCTTT	CASRTDKENTEAFF
-	TRBV12-3/TRBV12-4	TRBJ2-3	-	TGTGCCAGCAGTTCCGGCTACGGTCCAGATACGCAGTATTTT	CASSSGYGPDTQYF
-	TRBV7-8	TRBJ2-1	few	TGTGCCAGCATCCCAGCAGAGTCGTGGGGGCAGTTCTTC	CASIPAESWGQFF
-	TRBV27	TRBJ1-1	-	TGTGCCAGCAGATCCCCCTACGGGCTCGCTGAAGCTTTCTTT	CASRSPYGLAEAFF
TRBD1	TRBV14	TRBJ1-2	few	TGTGCCAGCAGCCAAGTTTGGCTCCGGGACAGGGGACTCTCTTGGGGCTACACCTTC	CASSQVWLRDRGLSWGYTF
TRBD2	TRBV7-4	TRBJ2-1	-	TGTGCCAGCAGCCTCCAGACTAGCGGGAGGGCCTACAGCTCCTACAATGAGCAGTTCTTC	CASSLQTSGRAYSSYNEQFF
TRBD2	TRBV6-5	TRBJ2-7	-	TGTGCCAGCAGTACTAGCGGGAGCTACTACGAGCAGTACTTC	CASSTSGSYYEQYF
-	TRBV27	TRBJ2-3	-	TGTGCCAGCAGTCGCGCAGGGACTTCACAAGATACGCAGTATTTT	CASSRAGTSQDTQYF
TRBD2	TRBV5-1	TRBJ2-3	-	TGCGCCAGCAGCAGAACTAGCGGGGGGACAGATACGCAGTATTTT	CASSRTSGGTDTQYF
-	TRBV29-1	TRBJ2-1	few	TGCAGCGTGGGAGTTCTAGGTCGGAATGAGCAGTTCTTC	CSVGVLGRNEQFF
-	TRBV7-9	TRBJ1-5	-	TGTGCCAGCAGCCTGGGGGCAGGGTTTCAGCCCCAGCATTTT	CASSLGAGFQPQHF
-	TRBV4-1	TRBJ1-1	few	TGCGCCAGCAGCCACGAGGACACCTTGAACACTGAAGCTTTCTTT	CASSHEDTLNTEAFF
-	TRBV9	TRBJ2-3	-	TGTGCCAGCAGCGTAGCTGGTCGGCGAGGGGCAGATACGCAGTATTTT	CASSVAGRRGADTQYF
-	TRBV30	TRBJ1-1	few	TGTGCCTGGAGTTTGGCCCTGAACACTGAAGCTTTCTTT	CAWSLALNTEAFF
TRBD1	TRBV24-1	TRBJ2-4	-	TGTGCCACCGCCACGGGACAGGGAAACATTCAGTACTTC	CATATGQGNIQYF
-	TRBV5-1	TRBJ2-6	few	TGCGCCAGCAGCCCCCGGGCCTCTGGGGCCAACGTCCTGACTTTC	CASSPRASGANVLTF
-	TRBV7-6	TRBJ2-1	once	TGTGACAGCAGCGGTTTGGGTGAGCAGTTCTTC	CDSSGLGEQFF
-	TRBV12-5	TRBJ2-3	-	TGTGCTAGTGGCCCACCGGACAGCACAGATACGCAGTATTTT	CASGPPDSTDTQYF
-	TRBV14	TRBJ2-1	few	TGTGCCAGCAGCCAAAGCCCCCTTGGGTCCAATGAGCAGTTCTTC	CASSQSPLGSNEQFF
-	TRBV7-6	TRBJ1-1	-	TGTGCCAGCAGCTCAGGGGCGGGAATGAACACTGAAGCTTTCTTT	CASSSGAGMNTEAFF
TRBD2	TRBV7-8	TRBJ2-5	-	TGTGCCAGCAGCTTAGAACGAGATAGTGGGAGGGAATCGGAGACCCAGTACTTC	CASSLERDSGRESETQYF
TRBD1	TRBV15	TRBJ2-1	few	TGTGCCACCAGCCCGGGACAGGGAAAGAATGAGCAGTTCTTC	CATSPGQGKNEQFF
-	TRBV10-3	TRBJ2-5	-	TGTGCCATCAGTGAGTCAGGCAGCAAAGAGACCCAGTACTTC	CAISESGSKETQYF
-	TRBV12-5	TRBJ1-1	-	TGTGCTAGTGGTTTGGTTCTGGGGTATATCCCAAATGTTGGCTCTGAAGCTTTCTTT	CASGLVLGYIPNVGSEAFF
-	TRBV10-3	TRBJ1-2	-	TGTGCCATCAGATCAACGTCCGGGGGCTATGGCTACACCTTC	CAIRSTSGGYGYTF
-	TRBV7-9	TRBJ1-2	-	TGTGCCAGCAGCTTTGGGGCTAACTATGGCTACACCTTC	CASSFGANYGYTF
TRBD2	TRBV9	TRBJ2-1	-	TGTGCCAGCAGTTCCTCTAGCGGGGCCCCCAATGAGCAGTTCTTC	CASSSSSGAPNEQFF
-	TRBV6-5	TRBJ1-2	few	TGTGCCAGCAGTTACTCAGGGCAGCACGATGGCTACACCTTC	CASSYSGQHDGYTF
TRBD2	TRBV29-1	TRBJ2-2	-	TGCAGCGCCGTAGCGGGAGTGGGGAACACCGGGGAGCTGTTTTTT	CSAVAGVGNTGELFF
TRBD1	TRBV5-5	TRBJ1-5	-	TGTGCCAGCAGCCAAACGACAGGGGGCTATCAGCCCCAGCATTTT	CASSQTTGGYQPQHF
-	TRBV4-1	TRBJ1-5	-	TGCGCCAGCAGCCAAGGACCGCCGGGACTGCTCCAGCATTTT	CASSQGPPGLLQHF
-	TRBV25-1	TRBJ2-7	-	TGTGCCAGCAAGAGGGGCTACGAGCAGTACTTC	CASKRGYEQYF
TRBD2	TRBV15	TRBJ2-1	-	TGTGCCACCAGCAGGGACCTCGGGGCTAGCGGGAGCAATGAGCAGTTCTTC	CATSRDLGASGSNEQFF
TRBD2	TRBV4-1	TRBJ2-7	-	TGCGCCAGCAGCCAAGTCGGGGGGTACTACGAGCAGTACTTC	CASSQVGGYYEQYF